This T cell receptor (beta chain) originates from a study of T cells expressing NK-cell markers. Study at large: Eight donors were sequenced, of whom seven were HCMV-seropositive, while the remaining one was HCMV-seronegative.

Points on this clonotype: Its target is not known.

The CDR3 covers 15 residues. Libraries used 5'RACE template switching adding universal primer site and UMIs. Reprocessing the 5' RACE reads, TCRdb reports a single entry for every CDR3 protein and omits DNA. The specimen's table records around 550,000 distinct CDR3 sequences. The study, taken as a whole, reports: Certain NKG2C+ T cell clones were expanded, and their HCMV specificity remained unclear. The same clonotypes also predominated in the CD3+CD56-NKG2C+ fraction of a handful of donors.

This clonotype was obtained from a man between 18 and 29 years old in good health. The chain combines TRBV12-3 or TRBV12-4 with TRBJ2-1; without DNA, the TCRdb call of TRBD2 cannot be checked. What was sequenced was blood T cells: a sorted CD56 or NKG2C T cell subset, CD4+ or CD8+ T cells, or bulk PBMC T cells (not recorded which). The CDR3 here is CASSPRPGGADEQFF.